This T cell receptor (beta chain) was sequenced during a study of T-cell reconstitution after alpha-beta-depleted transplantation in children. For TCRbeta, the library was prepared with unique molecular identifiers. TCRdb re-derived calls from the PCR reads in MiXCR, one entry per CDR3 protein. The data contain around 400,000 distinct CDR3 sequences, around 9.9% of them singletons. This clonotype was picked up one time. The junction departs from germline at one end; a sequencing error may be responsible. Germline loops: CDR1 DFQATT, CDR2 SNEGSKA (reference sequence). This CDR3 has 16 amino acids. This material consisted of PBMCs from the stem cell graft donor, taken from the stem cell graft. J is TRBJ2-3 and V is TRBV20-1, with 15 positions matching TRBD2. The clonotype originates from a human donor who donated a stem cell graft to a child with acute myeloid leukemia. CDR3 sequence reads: CCATGTSGGWTDTQYF. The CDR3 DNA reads TGCTGTGCTACCGGGACTAGCGGGGGGTGGACAGATACGCAGTATTTT.